The present T cell receptor beta chain was sequenced within a study of blood T cell repertoires in COVID-19. Turning to the study itself: PBMCs, B-cell-depleted T cells, or T cells were the source of the cDNA or gDNA that made up the material.

V shed 2 bases, J shed 5 bases, and the junction held 3 bases outside the gene matches. CDR1 and CDR2 (germline): GTSNPN, SVGIG (reference sequence). The CDR3 is 13 residues long. Authors' data handling: Reference gene primer amplification gave nucleated cell count estimates. Assay: immunoSEQ multiplex PCR; the TCRdb copy retains only in-frame clones and omits some. V and J calls and clone size are copied from that table; D and trimming were computed from the DNA. The repertoire has around 140,000 clones, approximately 87% of them found once; the top ten carry 11%. Allocation to cohorts depended on clinical history reported by the participants. The study counted Cohort 3 donors as recovered given two negative PCRs, clearance, or symptom resolution.

The chain has TRBV30 and TRBJ2-5, with 9 nucleotides matching TRBD1. This receptor was obtained from a man between 60 and 70 years old who had recovered from COVID-19. What was sequenced was PBMCs or T cells enriched from blood (not recorded which). The DNA of the CDR3 is TGTGCCTGGAGTTGGGACAGGGTCGAGACCCAGTACTTC. Translating it yields CAWSWDRVETQYF.